The clone carrying this T cell receptor (beta chain) was seen a few times. Its cognate antigen is unknown. This sample includes further DNA sequences coding for the same CDR3. CDR3 length equals 15 residues. After removal of 1 base from V and 3 bases from J, the junction contained 4 bases not matched to a gene. Germline CDR1 and CDR2: SGDLS and YYNGEE. The data derive from a study of shared clonotypes between healthy human individuals. The deep-level immunoSEQ assay was used. The repertoire was sequenced with immunoSEQ multiplex PCR; TCRdb's copy has only in-frame clones and lacks some. The sample yields 980,000 or so clones, approximately 80% seen once. Study outcomes and limitations: Represented diversity, genetic and exposure-history alike, was limited by few donors.

The sequence was collected from a young man in good health. Source material: memory CD4+ T cells sorted from blood. As to subset: CD45RA-negative fraction. The V call is TRBV9, the J call TRBJ1-1, with TRBD1 identical over 9 bases. The CDR3 DNA is TGTGCCAGCAGCGTATCCGGGACAGGGTACACTGAAGCTTTCTTT. Its protein is CASSVSGTGYTEAFF.